This T cell receptor (beta chain) was recorded in a study of shared clonotypes between healthy human individuals (dated by TCRdb to 2018 to 2020). About the investigation overall: The cohort comprised two women and a few men aged 18 to 49 years. The study deeply sequenced blood TCR repertoires of five healthy adults to estimate repertoire size and the extent of clonotype sharing between individuals. To increase sequencing depth and limit assay-specific biases, different laboratories used diverse techniques to prepare libraries and sequence TCR repertoires. Between about 0.9 and 9 billion PBMCs per donor were obtained by leukapheresis. Study-wide conclusions, independent of this receptor: Based on pairwise subsampling, the degree of clonotype sharing among donors was expected to be affected by sequencing depth. Because the study included only a small number of donors, the genetic and exposure-history diversity represented was limited. Sampling was restricted to blood, and TCR repertoires in tissues likely differ from the TCR repertoires found in blood.

Healthy HIV-negative adults with no recently reported acute infections or vaccinations were included as donors. Only Caucasian adults living in Nashville, Tennessee, USA were represented among the donors. For unsorted samples, approximately 81 million PBMCs were counted, and genomic DNA was extracted using the QIAamp DNA Blood Mini kit. Blood was collected by leukapheresis, and PBMCs were isolated by Ficoll-Histopaque density gradient centrifugation and then cryopreserved in liquid nitrogen vapor phase. TCR CDR3 regions were amplified from genomic DNA by multiplex PCR using the deep immunoSEQ assay. Extracted genomic DNA from each cell subset was spread evenly across all wells of several immunoSEQ 96-well plates, with each plate serving as a replicate. For unsorted PBMC, about 300 ng of genomic DNA, equivalent to approximately 30,000 T cell genomes, went into each replicate PCR. Unsorted PBMC genomic DNA was sequenced across ten immunoSEQ deep assay plates. The purified libraries were quantified using a Qubit 3.0 fluorometer, sized with a Bioanalyzer 2100, and then quantified again using the KAPA Library Quantification kit. Each immunoSEQ 96-well plate was sequenced on its own single-read 150-cycle Illumina NextSeq 550 flow cell. Per the original workflow: The immunoSEQ output contained only junctional sequences without quality scores, so filtering could not match that applied to full-length reads. To assign V/J genes and CDR3, sequences were annotated against IMGT germline references using PyIR, a Python wrapper for IgBLAST v1.9. Reads were filtered out if the reads had weak V/J assignments (E-value above 1e-6), no CDR3, stop codons, out-of-frame junctions, or ambiguous translated residues. V3J clonotypes were defined by identical inferred V gene, J gene, and CDR3 amino acid sequence. Percentage overlap between repertoires was computed as shared unique clonotypes divided by the size of the smaller repertoire. Richness of each repertoire was evaluated using RTK rarefaction, the Chao1 estimator, and Recon v2.1 estimates of unobserved clonotypes. TCRdb obtained this table from immuneACCESS and retained in-frame rearrangements with V and J assigned. These tables miss some clones; where compared with another copy, unresolved V genes account for less than half of the shortfall, and the remainder is unexplained. V and J calls and clone size come straight from that table; D and trimming were deduced from the DNA. The sample yields some 510,000 clones; around 79% were counted once. The ten biggest clones cover roughly 13% of the sample.

The CDR3, cysteine through phenylalanine, is 15 amino acids long. Only CDR3 DNA remains: 45 bases, in frame from the first base. Trimmed from V: 7 bases; trimmed from J: 2 bases; junction bases lacking a gene match: 8. From a lookup of the germline V gene, CDR1 and CDR2 are MDHEN and SYDVKM. On this clone: No cognate antigen has been identified for it. No much larger clone exists at a distance of one base, and base qualities are not known.

Sequencing was performed on PBMCs. Recombination joined TRBV28 with TRBJ2-7; 10 nucleotides in the junction match TRBD2. The clonotype was recovered from a woman aged 40 to 50 in good health. Some clones in this sample may be carry-over from other donors' samples. The CDR3 reads as follows: CASTLRAGGAYEQYF. The base sequence is TGTGCCAGCACCCTCCGAGCGGGAGGGGCCTACGAGCAGTACTTC.